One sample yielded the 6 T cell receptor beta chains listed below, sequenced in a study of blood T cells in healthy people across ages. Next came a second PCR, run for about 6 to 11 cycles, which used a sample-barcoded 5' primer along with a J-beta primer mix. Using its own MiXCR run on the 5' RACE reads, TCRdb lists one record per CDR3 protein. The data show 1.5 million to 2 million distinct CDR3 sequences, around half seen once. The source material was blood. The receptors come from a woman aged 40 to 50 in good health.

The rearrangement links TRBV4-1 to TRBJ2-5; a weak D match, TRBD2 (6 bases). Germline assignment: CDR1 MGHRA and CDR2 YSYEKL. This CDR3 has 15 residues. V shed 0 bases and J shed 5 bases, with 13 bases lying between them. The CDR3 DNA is TGCGCCAGCAGCCAAGACGGAACGGGAGCTGAGACCCAGTACTTC. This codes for CASSQDGTGAETQYF.

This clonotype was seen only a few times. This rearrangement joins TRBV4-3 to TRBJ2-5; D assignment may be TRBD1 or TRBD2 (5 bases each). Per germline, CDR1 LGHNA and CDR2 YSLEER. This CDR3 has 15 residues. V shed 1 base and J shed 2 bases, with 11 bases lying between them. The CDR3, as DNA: TGCGCCAGCAGCCAAGGAAGGGACCTACAAGAGACCCAGTACTTC. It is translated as CASSQGRDLQETQYF.

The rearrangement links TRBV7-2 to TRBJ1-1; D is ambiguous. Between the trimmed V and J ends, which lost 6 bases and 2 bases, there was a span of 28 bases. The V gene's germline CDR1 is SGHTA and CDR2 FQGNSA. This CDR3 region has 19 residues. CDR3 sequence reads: CASRADLSGPHLGNTEAFF. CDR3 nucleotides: TGTGCCAGCAGAGCCGATTTATCCGGGCCCCACTTAGGAAACACTGAAGCTTTCTTT.

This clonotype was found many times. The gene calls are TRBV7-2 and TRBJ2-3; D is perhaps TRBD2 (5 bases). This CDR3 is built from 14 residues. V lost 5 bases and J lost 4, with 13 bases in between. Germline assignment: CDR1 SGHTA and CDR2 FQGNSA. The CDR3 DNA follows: TGTGCCAGCAGCGACTACCGACCCGCAGATACGCAGTATTTT. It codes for CASSDYRPADTQYF. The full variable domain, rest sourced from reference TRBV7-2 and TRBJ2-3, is GAGVSQSPSNKVTEKGKDVELRCDPISGHTALYWYRQSLGQGLEFLIYFQGNSAPDKSGLPSDRFSAERTGGSVSTLTIQRTQQEDSAVYLCASSDYRPADTQYFGPGTRLTVL.

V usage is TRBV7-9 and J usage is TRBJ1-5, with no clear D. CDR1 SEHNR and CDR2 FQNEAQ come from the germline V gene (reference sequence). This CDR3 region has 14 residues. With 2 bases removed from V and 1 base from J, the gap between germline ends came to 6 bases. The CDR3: CASSLLMSNQPQHF. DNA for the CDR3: TGTGCCAGCAGCTTACTTATGAGCAATCAGCCCCAGCATTTT.

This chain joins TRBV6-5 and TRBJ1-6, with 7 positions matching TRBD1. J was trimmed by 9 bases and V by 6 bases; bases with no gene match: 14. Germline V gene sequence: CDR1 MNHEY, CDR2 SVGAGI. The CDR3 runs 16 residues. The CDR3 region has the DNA TGTGCCAGCAGATACAAACTAACAGGGGTGGGTTCACCCCTCCACTTT. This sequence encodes CASRYKLTGVGSPLHF.